This entry is about one T cell receptor (beta chain). This entry comes from a study of blood T cell repertoires in COVID-19. The overall study: Acute and convalescent COVID-19 samples came from the United States, Italy and Spain. PBMCs, B-cell-depleted T cells, or T cells were the source of the cDNA or gDNA that made up the material.

Study processing details: Reference gene primer amplification gave estimated nucleated cell counts. The table came from immunoSEQ multiplex PCR; TCRdb's copy has only in-frame clones and leaves some out. V, J and clone size are those of that table, while D and trimming were read from the DNA. The sample contains 110,000 to 150,000 clones, around nine tenths of which appear only once. Germline loops: CDR1 SGHTA, CDR2 FQGNSA. V lost 4 bases and J lost 4; bases outside the gene matches: 3. The CDR3 has 14 residues. The receptor's source is a man aged 60 to 75 with active or convalescent COVID-19. The chain uses TRBV7-2 and TRBJ2-2; TRBD1 matches 7 bases. Sequenced sample: peripheral blood. For the CDR3, the DNA is TGTGCCAGCAGCTCCGACAGGGTCACCGGGGAGCTGTTTTTT. Protein sequence: CASSSDRVTGELFF.